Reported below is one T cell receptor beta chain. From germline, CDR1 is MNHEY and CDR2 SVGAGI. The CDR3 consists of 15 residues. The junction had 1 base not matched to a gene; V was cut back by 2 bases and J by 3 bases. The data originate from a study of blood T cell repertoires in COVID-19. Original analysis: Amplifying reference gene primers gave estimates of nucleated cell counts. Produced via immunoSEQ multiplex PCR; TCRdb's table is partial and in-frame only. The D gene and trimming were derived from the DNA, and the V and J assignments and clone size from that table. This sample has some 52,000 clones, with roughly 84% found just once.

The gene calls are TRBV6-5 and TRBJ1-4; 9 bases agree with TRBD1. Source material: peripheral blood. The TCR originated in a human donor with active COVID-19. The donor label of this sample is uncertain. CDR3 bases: TGTGCCAGCAGTTACCGGACAGGGGCTAATGAAAAACTGTTTTTT. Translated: CASSYRTGANEKLFF.